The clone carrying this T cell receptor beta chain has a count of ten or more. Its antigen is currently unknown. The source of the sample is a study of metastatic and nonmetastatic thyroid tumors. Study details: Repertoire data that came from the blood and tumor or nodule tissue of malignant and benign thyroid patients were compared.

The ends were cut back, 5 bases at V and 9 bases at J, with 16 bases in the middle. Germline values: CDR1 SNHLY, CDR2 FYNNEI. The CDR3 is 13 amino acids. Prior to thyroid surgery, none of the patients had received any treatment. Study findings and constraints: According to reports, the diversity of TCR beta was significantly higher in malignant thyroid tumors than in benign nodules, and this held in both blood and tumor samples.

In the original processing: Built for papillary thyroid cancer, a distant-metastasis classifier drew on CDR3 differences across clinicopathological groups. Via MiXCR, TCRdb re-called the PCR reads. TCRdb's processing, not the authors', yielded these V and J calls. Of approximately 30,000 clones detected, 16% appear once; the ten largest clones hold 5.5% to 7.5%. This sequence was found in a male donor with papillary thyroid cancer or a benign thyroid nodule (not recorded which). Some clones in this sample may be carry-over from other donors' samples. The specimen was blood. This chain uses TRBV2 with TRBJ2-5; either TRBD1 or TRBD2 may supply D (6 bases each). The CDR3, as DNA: TGTGCCAGCAGTCCCGGGACAACGGGGGCCCAGTACTTC. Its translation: CASSPGTTGAQYF.